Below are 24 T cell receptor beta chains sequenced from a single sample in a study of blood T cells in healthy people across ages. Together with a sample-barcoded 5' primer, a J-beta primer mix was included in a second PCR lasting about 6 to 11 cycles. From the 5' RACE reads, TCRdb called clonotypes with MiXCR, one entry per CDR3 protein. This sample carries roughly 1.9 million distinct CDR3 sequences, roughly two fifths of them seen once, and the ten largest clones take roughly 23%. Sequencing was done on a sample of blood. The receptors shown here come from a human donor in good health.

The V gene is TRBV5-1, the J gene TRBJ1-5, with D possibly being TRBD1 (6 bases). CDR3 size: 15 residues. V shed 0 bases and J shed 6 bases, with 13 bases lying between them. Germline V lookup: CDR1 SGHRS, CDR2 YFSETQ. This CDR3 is CASSLGVRGSQPQHF. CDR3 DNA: TGCGCCAGCAGCTTGGGGGTAAGGGGGAGTCAGCCCCAGCATTTT.

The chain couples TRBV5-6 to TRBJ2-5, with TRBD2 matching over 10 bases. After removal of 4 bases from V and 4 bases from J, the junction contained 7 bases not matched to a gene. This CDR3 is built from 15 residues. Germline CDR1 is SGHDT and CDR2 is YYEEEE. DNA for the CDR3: TGTGCCAGCAGCGAGCGGGGGGGGGTTTCAGAGACCCAGTACTTC. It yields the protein CASSERGGVSETQYF.

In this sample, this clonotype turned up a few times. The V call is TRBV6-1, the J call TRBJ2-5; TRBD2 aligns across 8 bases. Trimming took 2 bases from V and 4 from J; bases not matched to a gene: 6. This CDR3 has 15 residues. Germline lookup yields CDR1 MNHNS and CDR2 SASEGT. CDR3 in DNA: TGTGCCAGCAGTGAATTCAGGGCGGGGGGAGAGACCCAGTACTTC. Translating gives CASSEFRAGGETQYF.

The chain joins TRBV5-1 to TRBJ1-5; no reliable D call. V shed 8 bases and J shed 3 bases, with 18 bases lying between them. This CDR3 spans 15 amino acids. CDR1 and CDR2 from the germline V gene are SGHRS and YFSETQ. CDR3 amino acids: CASSPEGGYNQPQHF. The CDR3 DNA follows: TGCGCCAGTAGCCCAGAGGGCGGGTACAATCAGCCCCAGCATTTT.

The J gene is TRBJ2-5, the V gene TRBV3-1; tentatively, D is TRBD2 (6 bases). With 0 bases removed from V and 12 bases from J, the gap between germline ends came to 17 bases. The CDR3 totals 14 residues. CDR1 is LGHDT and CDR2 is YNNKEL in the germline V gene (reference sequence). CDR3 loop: CASSQDQASVEEYF. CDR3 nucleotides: TGTGCCAGCAGCCAAGATCAGGCTAGCGTAGAGGAGTACTTC.

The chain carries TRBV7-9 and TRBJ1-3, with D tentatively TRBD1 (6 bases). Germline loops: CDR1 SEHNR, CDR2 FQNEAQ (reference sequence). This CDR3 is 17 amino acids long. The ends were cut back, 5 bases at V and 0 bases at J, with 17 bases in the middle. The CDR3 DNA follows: TGTGCCAGCAGCCAGGGGATACAGCTGCTCTCTGGAAACACCATATATTTT. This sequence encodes CASSQGIQLLSGNTIYF.

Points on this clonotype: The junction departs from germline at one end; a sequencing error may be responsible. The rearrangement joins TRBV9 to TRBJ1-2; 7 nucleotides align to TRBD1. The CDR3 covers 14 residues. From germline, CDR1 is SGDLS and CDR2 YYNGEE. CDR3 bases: TGTGCCGGCAGCGTAGGGGGCAGGGACTATGGCTACACCTTC. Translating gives CAGSVGGRDYGYTF.

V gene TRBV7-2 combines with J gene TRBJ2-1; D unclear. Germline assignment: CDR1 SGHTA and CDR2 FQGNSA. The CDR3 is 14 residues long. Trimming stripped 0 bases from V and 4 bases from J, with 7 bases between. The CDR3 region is CASSLATMYNEQFF. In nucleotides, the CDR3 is TGTGCCAGCAGCTTAGCGACGATGTACAATGAGCAGTTCTTC.

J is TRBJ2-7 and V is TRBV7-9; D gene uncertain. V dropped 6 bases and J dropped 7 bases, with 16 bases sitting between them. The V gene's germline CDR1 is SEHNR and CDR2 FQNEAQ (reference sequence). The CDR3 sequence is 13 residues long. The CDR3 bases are TGTGCCAGCAGACAGTCCTCCTACAATGAGCAGTACTTC. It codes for CASRQSSYNEQYF.

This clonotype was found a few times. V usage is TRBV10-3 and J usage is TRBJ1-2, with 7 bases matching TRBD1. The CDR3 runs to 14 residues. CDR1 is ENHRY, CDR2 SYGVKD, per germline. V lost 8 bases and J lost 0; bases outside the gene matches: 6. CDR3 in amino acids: CAIAGQPTNYGYTF. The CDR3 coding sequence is TGTGCCATCGCGGGACAGCCAACTAACTATGGCTACACCTTC.

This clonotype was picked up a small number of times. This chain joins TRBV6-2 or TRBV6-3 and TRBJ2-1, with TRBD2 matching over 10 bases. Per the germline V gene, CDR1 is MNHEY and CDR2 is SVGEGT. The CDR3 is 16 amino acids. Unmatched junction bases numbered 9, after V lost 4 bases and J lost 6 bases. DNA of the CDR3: TGTGCCAGCAGTTTAGCCTTTAGCGGGGGGCTCAATGAGCAGTTCTTC. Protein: CASSLAFSGGLNEQFF.

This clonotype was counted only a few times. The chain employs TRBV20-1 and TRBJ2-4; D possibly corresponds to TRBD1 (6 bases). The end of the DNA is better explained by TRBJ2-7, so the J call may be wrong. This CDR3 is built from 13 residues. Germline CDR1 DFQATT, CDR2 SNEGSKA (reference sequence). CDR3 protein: CSANGDTTYEQYF. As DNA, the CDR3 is TGCAGTGCTAACGGGGACACGACCTACGAGCAGTACTTC.

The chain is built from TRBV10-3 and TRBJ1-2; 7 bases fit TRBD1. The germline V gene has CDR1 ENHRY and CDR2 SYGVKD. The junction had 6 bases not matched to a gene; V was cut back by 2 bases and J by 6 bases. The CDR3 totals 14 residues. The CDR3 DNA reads TGTGCCATCAGTGAGACCGGGACAGCTAATGGCTACACCTTC. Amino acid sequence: CAISETGTANGYTF.

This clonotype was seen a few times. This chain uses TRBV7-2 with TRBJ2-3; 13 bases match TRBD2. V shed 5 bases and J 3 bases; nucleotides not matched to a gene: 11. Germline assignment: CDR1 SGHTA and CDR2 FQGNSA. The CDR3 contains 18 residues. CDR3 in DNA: TGTGCCAGCAGCCCCCAACCGGGACTAGCGGGGAGGACAGATACGCAGTATTTT. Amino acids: CASSPQPGLAGRTDTQYF.

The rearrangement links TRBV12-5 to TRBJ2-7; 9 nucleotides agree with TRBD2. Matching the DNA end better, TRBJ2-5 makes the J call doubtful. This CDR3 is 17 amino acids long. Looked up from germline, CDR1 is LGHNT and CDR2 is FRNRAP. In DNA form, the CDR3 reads TGTGCTAGTGGTTTGGTAATCGGCGGGGGGGGCCCAGAGACCCAGTACTTC. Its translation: CASGLVIGGGGPETQYF.

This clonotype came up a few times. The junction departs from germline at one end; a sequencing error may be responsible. The CDR3 loop is CASSPWTGYSEQFF. The CDR3 DNA is TGTGCCAGCAGTCCCTGGACAGGGTACAGTGAGCAGTTCTTC. V and J are TRBV12-3 or TRBV12-4 and TRBJ2-1; 8 bases line up with TRBD1. The CDR3 totals 14 residues.

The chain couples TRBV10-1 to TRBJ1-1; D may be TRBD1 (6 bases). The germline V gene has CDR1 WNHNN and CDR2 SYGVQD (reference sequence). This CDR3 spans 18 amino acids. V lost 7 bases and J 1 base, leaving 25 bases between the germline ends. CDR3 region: CASITLIFKQGSNTEAFF. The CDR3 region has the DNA TGCGCCAGCATAACTCTCATCTTCAAACAGGGATCGAACACTGAAGCTTTCTTT.

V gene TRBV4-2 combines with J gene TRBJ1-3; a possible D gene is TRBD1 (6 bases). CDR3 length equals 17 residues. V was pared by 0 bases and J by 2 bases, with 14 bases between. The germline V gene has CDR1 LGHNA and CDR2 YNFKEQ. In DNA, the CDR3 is TGTGCCAGCAGCCAAGAGTTTGAGGGACAACCTGGAAACACCATATATTTT. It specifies CASSQEFEGQPGNTIYF.

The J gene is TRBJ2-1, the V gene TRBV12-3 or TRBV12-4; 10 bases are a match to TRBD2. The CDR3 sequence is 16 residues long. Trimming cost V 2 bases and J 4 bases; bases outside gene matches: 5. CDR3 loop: CASSLTSGVLYNEQFF. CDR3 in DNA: TGTGCCAGCAGTTTAACTAGCGGGGTCTTATACAATGAGCAGTTCTTC.

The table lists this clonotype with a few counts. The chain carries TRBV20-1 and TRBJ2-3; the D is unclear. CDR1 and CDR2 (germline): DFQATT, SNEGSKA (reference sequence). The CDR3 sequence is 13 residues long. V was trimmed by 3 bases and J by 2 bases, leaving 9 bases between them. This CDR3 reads CSARLHYTDTQYF. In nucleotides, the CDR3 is TGCAGTGCTAGGTTACACTACACAGATACGCAGTATTTT.

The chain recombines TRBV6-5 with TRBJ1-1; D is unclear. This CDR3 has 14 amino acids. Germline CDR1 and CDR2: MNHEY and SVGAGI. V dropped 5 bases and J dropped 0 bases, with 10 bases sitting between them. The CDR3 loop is CASSAGSVNTEAFF. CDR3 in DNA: TGTGCCAGCAGTGCTGGATCAGTGAACACTGAAGCTTTCTTT.

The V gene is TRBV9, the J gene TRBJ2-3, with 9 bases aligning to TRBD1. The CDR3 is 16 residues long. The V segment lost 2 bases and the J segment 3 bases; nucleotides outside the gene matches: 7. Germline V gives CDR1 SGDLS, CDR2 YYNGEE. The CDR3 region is CASSVHGGTGTDTQYF. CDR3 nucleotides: TGTGCCAGCAGCGTCCACGGAGGGACAGGGACAGATACGCAGTATTTT. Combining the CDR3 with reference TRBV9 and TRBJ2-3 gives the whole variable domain DSGVTQTPKHLITATGQRVTLRCSPRSGDLSVYWYQQSLDQGLQFLIQYYNGEERAKGNILERFSAQQFPDLHSELNLSSLELGDSALYFCASSVHGGTGTDTQYFGPGTRLTVL.

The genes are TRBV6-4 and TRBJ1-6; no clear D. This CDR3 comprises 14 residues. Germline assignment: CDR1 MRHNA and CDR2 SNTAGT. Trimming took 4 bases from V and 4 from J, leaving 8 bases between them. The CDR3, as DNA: TGTGCCAGCAGTGTCGGCAGGTATAATTCACCCCTCCACTTT. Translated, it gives CASSVGRYNSPLHF.

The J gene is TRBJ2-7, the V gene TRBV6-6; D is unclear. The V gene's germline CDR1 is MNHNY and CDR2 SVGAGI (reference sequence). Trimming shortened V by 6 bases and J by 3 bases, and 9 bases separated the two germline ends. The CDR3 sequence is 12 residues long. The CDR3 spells CASRLENYEQYF. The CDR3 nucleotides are TGTGCCAGCAGGCTTGAGAACTACGAGCAGTACTTC.